Detailed here is one TCR beta chain. What it recognizes is unknown. Other nucleotide sequences from this sample produce the same CDR3. This entry is derived from a study of T cell responses to AZD1222 COVID-19 vaccine. The overall study: Second doses that came at about 4 or about 12 weeks were put together. Overall study findings and caveats: Repertoires in all cases were sampled only once the peak T cell response had passed. Baseline seropositivity characterized only a handful of AZD1222 recipients.

Only in-frame clones appear in the TCRdb table, and some are missing; sequencing was by immunoSEQ multiplex PCR. The data show approximately 90,000 clones, 70% to 90% seen once. Germline CDR1 and CDR2: SNHLY and FYNNEI. The germline V and J ends were trimmed by 3 bases and 1 base, with 9 bases remaining between them. CDR3 size: 14 residues. The chain joins TRBV2 to TRBJ1-1; D gene uncertain. This specimen consisted of peripheral blood, obtained on day 0 of AZD1222 vaccination. The receptor was isolated from an adult in good health. This CDR3 is CASSDRVANTEAFF. The CDR3 nucleotides are TGTGCCAGCAGTGACCGGGTAGCGAACACTGAAGCTTTCTTT.